This T cell receptor (beta chain) is drawn from a study of human T cells and chemical hapten exposure. Whole-study findings and limits: Donors had alopecia, so their immune response may differ from healthy people's.

This clonotype turned up a few times. Its target is unknown. Time point reported: patch test 1, 2 weeks after DPC sensitization. As to treatment: therapeutic diphenylcyclopropenone sensitization with weekly scalp DPC. RNA extraction used unfractionated whole blood as the source of total RNA. Source study methods: Samples had a median of 95,638 TCRs, ranging roughly 23,224 to 700,000. TCRdb analysed the RACE reads with MiXCR anew, one entry per CDR3 protein. Clone size and V and J calls follow TCRdb, not the original study. The sample records approximately 80,000 distinct CDR3 sequences, about 11% being singletons. V was clipped by 3 bases and J by 4 bases, with 10 bases between them. This CDR3 region has 14 residues. CDR1 is LGHDT and CDR2 is YNNKEL in the germline V gene (reference sequence).

The sample in question was whole blood, obtained in connection with sensitization to the hapten diphenylcyclopropenone (DPC). This clonotype was obtained from a woman aged 50 to 65 with alopecia areata. Some clones in this sample may be carry-over from other donors' samples. This chain uses TRBV3-1 with TRBJ1-5; tentative D call: TRBD1 (5 bases). The CDR3 here is CASSQSRANQPQHF. Here the CDR3 DNA reads TGTGCCAGCAGCCAGAGCAGGGCAAATCAGCCCCAGCATTTT.